Here is one T cell receptor beta chain with its context. This receptor's antigen is unknown. Qualities for individual bases were not recorded, and no much larger clone is one base off. The immunoSEQ Assay, a bias-controlled multiplex PCR, was used to amplify TCRbeta CDR3 regions from genomic DNA. The published analysis was carried out like this. Within the assay, amplification of reference gene primers was used to estimate how many nucleated cells each sample contained. To quantify the absolute abundance of each unique TCRbeta CDR3 rearrangement, sequence reads were collapsed and filtered. For each sample, productive Simpson clonality was calculated by taking the square root of Simpson's diversity index across productive rearrangements. Not all clones reach the TCRdb copy of this immuneACCESS table, which keeps in-frame sequences only. Checked studies attribute under half of the gap to unresolved V genes and leave the rest unexplained. V, J and clone size are those of that table, while D and trimming were read from the DNA. The sample table holds roughly 170,000 clones, of which around 82% were seen once. Of the sample, 3.6% falls within the top ten clones.

Trimming at the junction amounts to 0 bases on V and 2 bases on J, and the germline ends lie 9 bases apart. The CDR3 goes from the cysteine to the phenylalanine over 15 residues. The read is trimmed to its CDR3 DNA, 45 bases read in frame from base 1. The germline V gene yields LGHNA for CDR1 and YNFKEQ for CDR2. In the prospective study, participants were about 18 to 90 years old, resided in under 30 geographic areas of the United States, and were enrolled through a virtual design. To assign participants to cohorts, the prospective study relied on clinical history that participants themselves reported in a screening survey and a study questionnaire. Each participant in the prospective study had whole blood, serum and a nasopharyngeal or oropharyngeal swab collected by mobile phlebotomists. Participants in the prospective study had the option to provide additional blood draws and questionnaires over a roughly 2-month period. Before DNA extraction, blood samples from the prospective study were shipped at room temperature or frozen.

This record comes from a study of blood T cell repertoires in COVID-19 (dated by TCRdb to about 2020). For the wider study: Samples covering the acute and convalescent phases of COVID-19 were provided by collaborators in the United States, Italy and Spain. The material from the prospective study consisted of cDNA or gDNA derived from T cells, B-cell-depleted T cells, or PBMCs. Samples were obtained from the ongoing ImmuneRACE study (first 160 participants) and from 1,254 subjects provided by 6 global collaborators. A freely available public database, intended as a resource for researchers studying the immune response to SARS-CoV-2, is where the repertoires were released. Where available, HLA class I and class II types were obtained from metadata supplied by the sample provider rather than from assay-based typing. The dataset comprised deeply sampled blood TCRbeta repertoires from subjects exposed to, actively infected with, or recovered from COVID-19. Sample metadata almost always included a de-identified subject ID, COVID-19 status, age in years and sex.

Overall results and qualifications from the work: Clinical and demographic metadata were provided uncurated, with the amount varying by source and participant.

Sample: PBMCs or T cells enriched from blood (not recorded which). This receptor chain uses TRBV4-2 and TRBJ2-3; TRBD1 might be the D gene, on 5 matching bases. The source of this sequence is a woman between 50 and 59 years old in a cohort exposed to, infected with or recovered from COVID-19 (not recorded which). Read as DNA, the sequence is TGTGCCAGCAGCCAAGATCCAGGGATCACAGATACGCAGTATTTT. Its protein reads: CASSQDPGITDTQYF.